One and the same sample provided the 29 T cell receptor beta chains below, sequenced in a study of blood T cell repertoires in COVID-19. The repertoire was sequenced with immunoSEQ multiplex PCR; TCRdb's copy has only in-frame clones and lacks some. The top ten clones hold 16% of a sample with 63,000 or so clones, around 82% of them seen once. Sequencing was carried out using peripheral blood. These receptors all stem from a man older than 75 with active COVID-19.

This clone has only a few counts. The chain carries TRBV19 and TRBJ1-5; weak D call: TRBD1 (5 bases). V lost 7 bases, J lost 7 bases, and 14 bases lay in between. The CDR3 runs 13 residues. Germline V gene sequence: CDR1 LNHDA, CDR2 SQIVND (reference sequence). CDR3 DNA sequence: TGTGCCAGTAACTCCAGGGCGGGGCAGCCCCAGCATTTT. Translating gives CASNSRAGQPQHF. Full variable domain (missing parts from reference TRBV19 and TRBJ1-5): DGGITQSPKYLFRKEGQNVTLSCEQNLNHDAMYWYRQDPGQGLRLIYYSQIVNDFQKGDIAEGYSVSREKKESFPLTVTSAQKNPTAFYLCASNSRAGQPQHFGDGTRLSIL.

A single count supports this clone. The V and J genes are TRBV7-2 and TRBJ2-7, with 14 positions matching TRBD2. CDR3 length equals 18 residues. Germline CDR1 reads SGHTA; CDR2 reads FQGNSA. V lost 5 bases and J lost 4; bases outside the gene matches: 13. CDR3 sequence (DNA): TGTGCCAGCAGCGCCCCCGGGACTAGCGGGAGTAACCCTTACGAGCAGTACTTC. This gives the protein CASSAPGTSGSNPYEQYF.

The DNA of the CDR3 is TGTGCCAGTAGCCCACAGGGGTTGAACACTGAAGCTTTCTTT. Residues: CASSPQGLNTEAFF. This chain connects TRBV19 to TRBJ1-1; TRBD1 aligns across 7 bases. Unmatched junction bases numbered 4, after V lost 6 bases and J lost 0 bases. There are 14 residues in the CDR3. Looked up from germline, CDR1 is LNHDA and CDR2 is SQIVND (reference sequence).

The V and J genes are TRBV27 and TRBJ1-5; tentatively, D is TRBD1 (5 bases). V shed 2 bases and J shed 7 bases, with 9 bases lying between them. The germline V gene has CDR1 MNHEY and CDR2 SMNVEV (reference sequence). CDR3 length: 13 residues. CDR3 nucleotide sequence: TGTGCCAGCAGTTTAGGCAGGGCCCAGCCCCAGCATTTT. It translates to CASSLGRAQPQHF.

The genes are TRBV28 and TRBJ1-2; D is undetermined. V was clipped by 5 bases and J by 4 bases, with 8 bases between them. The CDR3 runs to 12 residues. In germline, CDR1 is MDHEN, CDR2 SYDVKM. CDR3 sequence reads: CASSEQSYGYTF. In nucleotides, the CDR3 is TGTGCCAGCAGTGAACAGAGCTATGGCTACACCTTC.

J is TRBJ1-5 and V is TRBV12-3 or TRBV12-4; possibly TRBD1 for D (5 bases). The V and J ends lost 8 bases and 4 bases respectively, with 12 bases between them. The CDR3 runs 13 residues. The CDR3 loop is CASLGLWNQPQHF. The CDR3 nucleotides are TGTGCCAGCTTGGGGCTGTGGAATCAGCCCCAGCATTTT.

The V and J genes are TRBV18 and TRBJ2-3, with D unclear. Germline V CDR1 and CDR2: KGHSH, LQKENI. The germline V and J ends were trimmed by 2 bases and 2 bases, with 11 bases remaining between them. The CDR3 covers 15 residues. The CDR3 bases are TGTGCCAGCTCACCAGTTGACGGAGACACAGATACGCAGTATTTT. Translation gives CASSPVDGDTDTQYF.

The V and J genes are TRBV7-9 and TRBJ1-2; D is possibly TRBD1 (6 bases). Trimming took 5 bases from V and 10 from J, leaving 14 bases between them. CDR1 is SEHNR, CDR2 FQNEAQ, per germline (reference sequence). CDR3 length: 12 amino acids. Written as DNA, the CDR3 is TGTGCCAGCAGCCCGGGACAAGGAGACTACACCTTC. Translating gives CASSPGQGDYTF.

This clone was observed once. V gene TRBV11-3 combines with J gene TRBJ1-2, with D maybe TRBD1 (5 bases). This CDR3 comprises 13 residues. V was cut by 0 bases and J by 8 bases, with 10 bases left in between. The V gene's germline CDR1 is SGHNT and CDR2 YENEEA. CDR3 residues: CASSLEGGRGYTF. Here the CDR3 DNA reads TGTGCCAGCAGCTTAGAGGGGGGTCGAGGCTACACCTTC.

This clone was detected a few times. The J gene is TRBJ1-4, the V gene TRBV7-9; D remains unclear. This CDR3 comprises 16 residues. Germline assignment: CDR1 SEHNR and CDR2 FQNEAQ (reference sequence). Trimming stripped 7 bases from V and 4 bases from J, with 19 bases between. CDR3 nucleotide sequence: TGTGCCAGCACCCCTGAGCGTGGCGGGTATAATGAAAAACTGTTTTTT. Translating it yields CASTPERGGYNEKLFF.

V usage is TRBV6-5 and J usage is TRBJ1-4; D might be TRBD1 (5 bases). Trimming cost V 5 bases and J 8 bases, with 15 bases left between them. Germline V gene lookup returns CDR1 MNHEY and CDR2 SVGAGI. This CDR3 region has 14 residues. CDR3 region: CASSPQVGGEKLFF. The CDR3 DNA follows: TGTGCCAGCAGTCCCCAGGTGGGGGGAGAAAAACTGTTTTTT.

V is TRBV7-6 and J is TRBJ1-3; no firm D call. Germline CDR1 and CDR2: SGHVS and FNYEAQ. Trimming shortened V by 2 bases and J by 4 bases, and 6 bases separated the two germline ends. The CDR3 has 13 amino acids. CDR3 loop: CASSLSGGNTIYF. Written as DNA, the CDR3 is TGTGCCAGCAGCTTAAGTGGCGGAAACACCATATATTTT.

The DNA of the CDR3 is TGTGCCAGCAGCCAACAACAAACGAACACCGGGGAGCTGTTTTTT. Translated: CASSQQQTNTGELFF. The rearrangement links TRBV14 to TRBJ2-2; unclear D gene. Trimming took off 2 bases at V and 0 bases at J, with 7 bases between the two ends. CDR1 and CDR2 from the germline V gene are SGHDN and FVKESK. This CDR3 is built from 15 residues.

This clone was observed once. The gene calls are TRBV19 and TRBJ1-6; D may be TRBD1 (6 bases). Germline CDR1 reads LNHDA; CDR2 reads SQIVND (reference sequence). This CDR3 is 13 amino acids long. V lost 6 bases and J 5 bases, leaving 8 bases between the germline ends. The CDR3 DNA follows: TGTGCCAGTAGAAGGGACAATAATTCACCCCTCCACTTT. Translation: CASRRDNNSPLHF. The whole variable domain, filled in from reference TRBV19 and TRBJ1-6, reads DGGITQSPKYLFRKEGQNVTLSCEQNLNHDAMYWYRQDPGQGLRLIYYSQIVNDFQKGDIAEGYSVSREKKESFPLTVTSAQKNPTAFYLCASRRDNNSPLHFGNGTRLTVT.

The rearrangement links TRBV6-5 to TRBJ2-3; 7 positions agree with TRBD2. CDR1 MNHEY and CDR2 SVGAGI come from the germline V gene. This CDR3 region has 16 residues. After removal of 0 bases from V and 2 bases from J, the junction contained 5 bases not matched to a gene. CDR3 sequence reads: CASSYSWGGATDTQYF. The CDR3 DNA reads TGTGCCAGCAGTTACTCTTGGGGGGGTGCCACAGATACGCAGTATTTT.

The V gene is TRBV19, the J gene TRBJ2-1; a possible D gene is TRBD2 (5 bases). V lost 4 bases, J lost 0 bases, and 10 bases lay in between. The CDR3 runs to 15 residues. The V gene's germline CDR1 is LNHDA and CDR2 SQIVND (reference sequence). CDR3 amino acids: CASSNSGFSYNEQFF. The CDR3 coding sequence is TGTGCCAGTAGTAACTCGGGGTTCTCCTACAATGAGCAGTTCTTC.

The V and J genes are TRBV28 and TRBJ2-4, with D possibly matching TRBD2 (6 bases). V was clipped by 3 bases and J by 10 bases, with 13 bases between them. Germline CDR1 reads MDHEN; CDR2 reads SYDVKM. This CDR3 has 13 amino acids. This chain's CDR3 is CASSFGTGEIQYF. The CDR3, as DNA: TGTGCCAGCAGTTTTGGTACGGGAGAGATTCAGTACTTC.

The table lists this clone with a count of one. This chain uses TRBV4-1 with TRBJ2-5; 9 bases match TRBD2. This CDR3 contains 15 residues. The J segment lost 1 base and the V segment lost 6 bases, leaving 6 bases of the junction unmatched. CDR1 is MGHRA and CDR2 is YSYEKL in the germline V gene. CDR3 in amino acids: CASRPGLASQETQYF. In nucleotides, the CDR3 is TGCGCCAGCAGACCAGGACTAGCGTCCCAAGAGACCCAGTACTTC.

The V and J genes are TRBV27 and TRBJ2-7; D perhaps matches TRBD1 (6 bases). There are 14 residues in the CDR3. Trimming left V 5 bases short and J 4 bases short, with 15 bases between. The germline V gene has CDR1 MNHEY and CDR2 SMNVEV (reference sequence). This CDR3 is CASSLGTLIYEQYF. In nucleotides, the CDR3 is TGTGCCAGCAGTCTCGGGACACTCATATACGAGCAGTACTTC.

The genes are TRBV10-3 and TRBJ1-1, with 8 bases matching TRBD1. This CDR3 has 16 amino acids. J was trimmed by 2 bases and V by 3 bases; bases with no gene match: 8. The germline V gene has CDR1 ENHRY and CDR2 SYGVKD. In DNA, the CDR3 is TGTGCCATCAGTGACGGCAGGGGGCTTCTAAACACTGAAGCTTTCTTT. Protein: CAISDGRGLLNTEAFF.

CDR3 bases: TGTGCCAGCTCACCACAGCCGGGGAGCGGGATTAGCACAGATACGCAGTATTTT. It encodes CASSPQPGSGISTDTQYF. The chain recombines TRBV18 with TRBJ2-3, with TRBD2 identical over 7 bases. This CDR3 region has 18 residues. Trimming at V came to 1 base and at J to 0 bases, leaving 10 bases not matched to a gene. CDR1 and CDR2 from the germline V gene are KGHSH and LQKENI. Full variable domain (outside the CDR3, taken from reference TRBV18 and TRBJ2-3): NAGVMQNPRHLVRRRGQEARLRCSPMKGHSHVYWYRQLPEEGLKFMVYLQKENIIDESGMPKERFSAEFPKEGPSILRIQQVVRGDSAAYFCASSPQPGSGISTDTQYFGPGTRLTVL.

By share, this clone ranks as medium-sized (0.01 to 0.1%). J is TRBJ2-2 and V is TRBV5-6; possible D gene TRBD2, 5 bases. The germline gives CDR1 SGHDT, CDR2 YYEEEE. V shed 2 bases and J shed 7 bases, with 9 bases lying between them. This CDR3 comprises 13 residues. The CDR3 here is CASSFTSFGELFF. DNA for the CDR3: TGTGCCAGCAGCTTTACTAGTTTCGGGGAGCTGTTTTTT. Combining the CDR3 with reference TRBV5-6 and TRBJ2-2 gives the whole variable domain DAGVTQSPTHLIKTRGQQVTLRCSPKSGHDTVSWYQQALGQGPQFIFQYYEEEERQRGNFPDRFSGHQFPNYSSELNVNALLLGDSALYLCASSFTSFGELFFGEGSRLTVL.

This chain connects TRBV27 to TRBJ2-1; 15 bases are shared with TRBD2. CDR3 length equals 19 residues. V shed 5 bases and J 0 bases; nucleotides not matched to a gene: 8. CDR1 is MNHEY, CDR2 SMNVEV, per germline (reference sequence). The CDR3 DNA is TGTGCCAGCAGTCCTGGGACTAGCGGGGGGCCATTCTCCTACAATGAGCAGTTCTTC. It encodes CASSPGTSGGPFSYNEQFF.

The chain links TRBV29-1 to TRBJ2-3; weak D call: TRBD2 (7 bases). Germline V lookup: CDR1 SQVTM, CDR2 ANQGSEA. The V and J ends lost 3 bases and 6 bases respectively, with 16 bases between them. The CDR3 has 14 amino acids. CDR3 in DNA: TGCAGCGTTGATGAGCGCCGGGGGGCGGATACGCAGTATTTT. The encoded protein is CSVDERRGADTQYF.

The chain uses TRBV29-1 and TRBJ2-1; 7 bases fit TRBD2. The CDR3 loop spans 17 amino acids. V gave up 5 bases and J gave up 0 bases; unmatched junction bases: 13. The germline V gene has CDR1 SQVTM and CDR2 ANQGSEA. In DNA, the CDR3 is TGCAGCGTTCGCCGGGGGGACGGGGATTCCTCCTACAATGAGCAGTTCTTC. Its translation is CSVRRGDGDSSYNEQFF.

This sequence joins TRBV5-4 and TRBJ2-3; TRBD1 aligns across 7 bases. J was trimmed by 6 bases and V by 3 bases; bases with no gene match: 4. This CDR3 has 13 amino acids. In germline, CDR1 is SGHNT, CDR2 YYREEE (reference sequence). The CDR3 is CASSWKGADTQYF. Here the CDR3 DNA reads TGTGCCAGCAGCTGGAAGGGGGCGGATACGCAGTATTTT.

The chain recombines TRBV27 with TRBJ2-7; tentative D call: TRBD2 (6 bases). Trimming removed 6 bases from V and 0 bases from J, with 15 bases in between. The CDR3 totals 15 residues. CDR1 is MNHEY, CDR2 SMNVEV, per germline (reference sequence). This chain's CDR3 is CASSLVGSGSYEQYF. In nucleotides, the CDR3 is TGTGCCAGCAGCTTGGTGGGTAGCGGCTCCTACGAGCAGTACTTC.

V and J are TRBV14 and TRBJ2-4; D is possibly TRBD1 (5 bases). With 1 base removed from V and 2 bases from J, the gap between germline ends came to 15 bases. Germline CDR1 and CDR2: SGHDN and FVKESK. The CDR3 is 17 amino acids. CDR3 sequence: CASSQVSTASTKNIQYF. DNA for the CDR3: TGTGCCAGCAGCCAAGTCTCGACAGCCTCAACCAAAAACATTCAGTACTTC.

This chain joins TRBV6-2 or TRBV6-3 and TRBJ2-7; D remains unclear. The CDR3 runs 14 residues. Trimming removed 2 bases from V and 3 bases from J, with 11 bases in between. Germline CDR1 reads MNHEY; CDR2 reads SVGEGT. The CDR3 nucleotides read TGTGCCAGCAGTTACGCTCCCATGAGCTACGAGCAGTACTTC. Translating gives CASSYAPMSYEQYF.